The subject of this entry is one T cell receptor (beta chain). The sample comes from a study of blood T cell repertoires in COVID-19. Only in-frame clones appear in the TCRdb table, and some are missing; sequencing was by immunoSEQ multiplex PCR. The sample carries some 200,000 clones, 85% to 90% recorded once. The germline V gene has CDR1 SGHDT and CDR2 YYEEEE. CDR3 length: 15 residues. The V gene lost 4 bases and the J gene lost 1 base, with 9 bases spanning the gap. This TCR came from a woman in her forties or fifties with acute or convalescent COVID-19. The chain is built from TRBV5-6 and TRBJ2-6; D gene uncertain. Specimen: peripheral blood. CDR3 in DNA: TGTGCCAGCAGCCCCCTCCTGTCTGGGGCCAACGTCCTGACTTTC. Its protein product is CASSPLLSGANVLTF.